The source of this T cell receptor beta chain is a study of blood T cells in healthy people across ages. A sample-barcoded 5' primer and a J-beta primer mix were used in a second PCR of about 6 to 11 cycles. CDR3-containing paired-end reads numbering at least 2.5 million came from each sample. TCRdb re-called the 5' RACE reads with MiXCR, one entry per CDR3 protein. Altogether around 670,000 distinct CDR3 sequences are present, about 30% being singletons, with the ten largest covering approximately 15%. This clonotype was picked up many times. Its cognate antigen is unknown. The study's findings and limits: The recorded TCR beta diversity per million T cells decreased in a roughly linear manner with age.

The V gene's germline CDR1 is SGHRS and CDR2 YFSETQ. The CDR3 totals 13 residues. With 1 base removed from V and 6 bases from J, the gap between germline ends came to 10 bases. This TCR was recovered from a woman older than 75 in good health. The sequencing input was blood. J is TRBJ1-2 and V is TRBV5-1; a weak D match, TRBD1 (5 bases). The CDR3 DNA reads TGCGCCAGCAGCTTGTCGGGGGATCATGGCTACACCTTC. Protein sequence: CASSLSGDHGYTF.